This T cell receptor (beta chain) was recovered during a study of CD8 T cells in ankylosing spondylitis. Trimming removed 4 bases from V and 0 bases from J; junction bases left unmatched: 8. The CDR3 runs 16 residues. CDR1 is SGHRS, CDR2 YFSETQ, per germline. The table lists this clonotype with many counts. TCRdb redid the calling of the 5' RACE reads with MiXCR, one entry per CDR3 protein. In the table there are a few hundred thousand distinct CDR3 sequences, around a tenth of which are singletons. The sequence came from a male donor with ankylosing spondylitis or in good health (not recorded which). The chain couples TRBV5-1 to TRBJ2-3; 7 nucleotides agree with TRBD1. Sequencing used blood, either unsorted or a sorted T cell fraction (not recorded which). The chain's CDR3 is CASSPGTATSTDTQYF. As DNA, the CDR3 is TGCGCCAGCAGCCCCGGGACAGCGACTAGCACAGATACGCAGTATTTT.